This record looks at one T cell receptor (beta chain) sequence and its context. The CDR3 is 15 residues long. Deletions cut 3 bases from V and 6 bases from J, with 15 bases between. Germline V gene lookup returns CDR1 SEHNR and CDR2 FQNEAQ (reference sequence). The record originates from a study of blood T cell repertoires in COVID-19. Sequencing used immunoSEQ multiplex PCR; TCRdb keeps in-frame clones, though not all of them. The sample consists of fewer than 250,000 clones, around 88% of them appearing once. This chain joins TRBV7-9 and TRBJ1-5; a weak D match, TRBD1 (5 bases). What was sequenced was PBMCs or T cells enriched from blood (not recorded which). The sequence was obtained from a woman in her fifties or sixties who had recovered from COVID-19. CDR3 DNA sequence: TGTGCCAGCAGCTTCGGACTCGGCGGGGGTCAGCCCCAGCATTTT. Its protein is CASSFGLGGGQPQHF.